A single sample gave rise to the 30 T cell receptor beta chains below, sequenced in a study of blood T cells in healthy people across ages. PCR was performed a second time for roughly 6 to 12 cycles using a sample-barcoded 5' primer and a J-beta primer mix. TCRdb analysed the 5' RACE reads with MiXCR anew, one entry per CDR3 protein. The top ten clones hold approximately 2.1% of a sample with roughly 2 million distinct CDR3 sequences, 40% to 55% of them seen once. The sequenced sample consisted of blood. Source of these receptors: a woman aged 40 to 49 in good health.

The chain links TRBV29-1 to TRBJ2-3, with a weak D call TRBD1 (5 bases). This CDR3 has 14 amino acids. Trimming stripped 1 base from V and 0 bases from J, with 8 bases between. The germline gives CDR1 SQVTM, CDR2 ANQGSEA. The CDR3 reads CSVEAQGSTDTQYF. DNA of the CDR3: TGCAGCGTTGAAGCCCAGGGAAGCACAGATACGCAGTATTTT.

The rearrangement joins TRBV20-1 to TRBJ2-3; D possibly corresponds to TRBD1 (6 bases). The CDR3 contains 14 residues. Germline V gene lookup returns CDR1 DFQATT and CDR2 SNEGSKA (reference sequence). V lost 6 bases to trimming and J lost 2 bases, with 15 bases between them. The CDR3, as DNA: TGCAGTGCAACGCAAGGGGGAAACACAGATACGCAGTATTTT. Its translation: CSATQGGNTDTQYF.

The V call is TRBV2, the J call TRBJ2-1; 8 nucleotides line up with TRBD2. The V gene end was trimmed by 6 bases and the J gene end by 7 bases; junction bases not matched to a gene: 11. This CDR3 is 15 amino acids long. Germline CDR1 and CDR2: SNHLY and FYNNEI. The CDR3 DNA reads as TGTGCCAGCAGGGTCTCGGGGGGGCAGGCGAATGAGCAGTTCTTC. Translated: CASRVSGGQANEQFF. The whole variable domain, remainder taken from reference TRBV2 and TRBJ2-1, is EPEVTQTPSHQVTQMGQEVILRCVPISNHLYFYWYRQILGQKVEFLVSFYNNEISEKSEIFDDQFSVERPDGSNFTLKIRSTKLEDSAMYFCASRVSGGQANEQFFGPGTRLTVL.

The rearrangement links TRBV28 to TRBJ1-2, with 7 bases identical to TRBD1. CDR1 and CDR2 from the germline V gene are MDHEN and SYDVKM. Losses at the gene ends were 7 bases for V and 6 bases for J; bases not matched to a gene: 8. The CDR3 spans 13 residues. CDR3 protein: CASTGTVHHGYTF. DNA of the CDR3: TGTGCCAGCACAGGGACAGTTCATCATGGCTACACCTTC.

The chain couples TRBV6-2 or TRBV6-3 to TRBJ1-2, with 8 bases matching TRBD1. Germline trimming cut 5 bases from V and 0 bases from J; bases unmatched to any gene: 14. Germline V gene data show CDR1 as MNHEY and CDR2 as SVGEGT. The CDR3 contains 18 residues. The CDR3 DNA follows: TGTGCCAGCAGTACGTGGACAGGGAAGAGGGGAGCTAACTATGGCTACACCTTC. This encodes CASSTWTGKRGANYGYTF.

V gene TRBV20-1 combines with J gene TRBJ2-3, with 7 bases that match TRBD2. After removal of 4 bases from V and 5 bases from J, the junction contained 0 bases not matched to a gene. The CDR3 spans 11 residues. Germline loops: CDR1 DFQATT, CDR2 SNEGSKA (reference sequence). Here the CDR3 DNA reads TGCAGTGCTACGGGGGGAGATACGCAGTATTTT. Its translation: CSATGGDTQYF.

This clonotype was seen more than once but under ten times. This rearrangement joins TRBV27 to TRBJ2-5, with 7 bases aligning to TRBD1. CDR1 and CDR2 from the germline V gene are MNHEY and SMNVEV (reference sequence). This CDR3 comprises 15 residues. V dropped 0 bases and J dropped 5; count of bases not matched to a gene: 6. This chain's CDR3 is CASSLSNRGWETQYF. In DNA, the CDR3 is TGTGCCAGCAGTTTATCAAACAGGGGATGGGAGACCCAGTACTTC.

The sample holds a few counts of this clonotype. The chain is built from TRBV10-3 and TRBJ2-5; tentative D call: TRBD1 (6 bases). V gave up 3 bases and J gave up 5 bases, with 16 bases separating them. Germline-derived CDR1 and CDR2 are ENHRY and SYGVKD. This CDR3 spans 15 amino acids. The CDR3 is CAISDPLTGWETQYF. CDR3 DNA: TGTGCCATCAGTGACCCGTTGACAGGTTGGGAGACCCAGTACTTC.

This clonotype was recorded a few times. This chain uses TRBV27 with TRBJ2-1; 7 nucleotides match TRBD1. J lost 5 bases, V lost 3 bases, and 4 bases had no gene match. Per the germline V gene, CDR1 is MNHEY and CDR2 is SMNVEV (reference sequence). The CDR3 has 14 residues. DNA for the CDR3: TGTGCCAGCAGTTTTGACAGGGATAACAATGAGCAGTTCTTC. It codes for CASSFDRDNNEQFF.

This sequence joins TRBV29-1 and TRBJ2-1, with D maybe TRBD1 (6 bases). V lost 4 bases and J lost 5, with 12 bases in between. The CDR3 is made up of 13 amino acids. Germline loops: CDR1 SQVTM, CDR2 ANQGSEA. As DNA, the CDR3 is TGCAGCGTTGCGAAGGGGGTGAACAATGAGCAGTTCTTC. Translating it yields CSVAKGVNNEQFF.

This sequence joins TRBV4-1 and TRBJ2-7, with D perhaps matching TRBD2 (6 bases). CDR3 length: 14 amino acids. The V end was cut by 1 base, the J end by 4 bases, with 11 bases between. Germline loops: CDR1 MGHRA, CDR2 YSYEKL. CDR3 loop: CASSQVAAGYEQYF. The CDR3 DNA sequence: TGCGCCAGCAGCCAAGTGGCAGCGGGTTACGAGCAGTACTTC.

The chain is built from TRBV15 and TRBJ2-5, with 7 bases identical to TRBD1. The assigned J gene may be wrong: the sequence end matches TRBJ2-7 better. Looked up from germline, CDR1 is LNHNV and CDR2 is YYDKDF (reference sequence). The CDR3 contains 14 residues. CDR3 coding DNA: TGTGCCACCAGCAGACGACAGGGTAGCCACGAGCAGTACTTC. Protein product: CATSRRQGSHEQYF.

This rearrangement joins TRBV4-3 to TRBJ1-2; D gene uncertain. This CDR3 contains 14 residues. Per the germline V gene, CDR1 is LGHNA and CDR2 is YSLEER. Trimming took 0 bases from V and 1 from J, leaving 6 bases between them. CDR3 sequence reads: CASSQDVHNYGYTF. CDR3 sequence (DNA): TGCGCCAGCAGCCAAGATGTGCATAACTATGGCTACACCTTC.

In nucleotides, the CDR3 is TGTGCCAGCAGTGAGCTCGGGGTCCAAGAGACCCAGTACTTC. It codes for CASSELGVQETQYF. V and J are TRBV6-1 and TRBJ2-4, with a weak D call TRBD2 (5 bases). The J call is doubtful: the DNA matches TRBJ2-5 better. This CDR3 is built from 14 residues. Germline V gives CDR1 MNHNS, CDR2 SASEGT.

The chain has TRBV29-1 and TRBJ2-6; a possible D gene is TRBD2 (7 bases). CDR1 and CDR2 from the germline V gene are SQVTM and ANQGSEA. V was pared by 3 bases and J by 4 bases, with 28 bases between. The CDR3 loop spans 20 amino acids. CDR3 DNA sequence: TGCAGCGTTGAGGAGCCAGGGAGGGACACAACCTATGCCGGGGCCAACGTCCTGACTTTC. Its protein is CSVEEPGRDTTYAGANVLTF.

The chain links TRBV18 to TRBJ2-7; 11 bases are shared with TRBD1. The CDR3 runs 17 residues. Trimming cost V 5 bases and J 0 bases; bases outside gene matches: 9. The germline V gene has CDR1 KGHSH and CDR2 LQKENI. CDR3: CASSMGQGGLRSYEQYF. DNA of the CDR3: TGTGCCAGCTCAATGGGACAGGGGGGCCTCCGCTCCTACGAGCAGTACTTC.

V is TRBV7-8 and J is TRBJ1-4; 7 bases match TRBD1. The CDR3 is 16 residues long. Unmatched junction bases numbered 12, after V lost 5 bases and J lost 6 bases. Germline assignment: CDR1 SGHVS and CDR2 FQNEAQ. CDR3 amino acids: CASSAQGGTAYEKLFF. The CDR3 DNA is TGTGCCAGCAGCGCCCAGGGCGGGACAGCCTATGAAAAACTGTTTTTT.

This clonotype was picked up a small number of times. The chain couples TRBV7-2 to TRBJ2-3; 10 positions match TRBD2. The CDR3 totals 14 residues. With 5 bases clipped from V and 7 bases from J, the junction kept 6 bases outside the gene matches. CDR1 is SGHTA and CDR2 is FQGNSA in the germline V gene. The CDR3 spells CASSLSGGANTQYF. DNA for the CDR3: TGTGCCAGCAGCCTAAGCGGGGGGGCAAATACGCAGTATTTT.

This sequence joins TRBV2 and TRBJ2-5; 8 bases are shared with TRBD2. The CDR3 length is 14 residues. With 8 bases clipped from V and 4 bases from J, the junction kept 9 bases outside the gene matches. Germline V CDR1 and CDR2: SNHLY, FYNNEI. This chain's CDR3 is CASFTALAGETQYF. The CDR3 DNA reads as TGTGCCAGCTTCACCGCTCTAGCGGGAGAGACCCAGTACTTC.

This chain uses TRBV5-1 with TRBJ1-1; possibly TRBD1 for D (6 bases). The germline CDR1 and CDR2 sequences are SGHRS and YFSETQ. V lost 0 bases, J lost 0 bases, and 12 bases lay in between. This CDR3 is built from 16 residues. CDR3 DNA sequence: TGCGCCAGCAGCTTGGGCAGGGGCCCCATGAACACTGAAGCTTTCTTT. Its translation is CASSLGRGPMNTEAFF. The entire variable domain, with the rest obtained from reference TRBV5-1 and TRBJ1-1, is as follows: KAGVTQTPRYLIKTRGQQVTLSCSPISGHRSVSWYQQTPGQGLQFLFEYFSETQRNKGNFPGRFSGRQFSNSRSEMNVSTLELGDSALYLCASSLGRGPMNTEAFFGQGTRLTVV.

The chain has TRBV29-1 and TRBJ2-7; tentative D call: TRBD1 (6 bases). In germline, CDR1 is SQVTM, CDR2 ANQGSEA. CDR3 length: 14 residues. Deletions cut 7 bases from V and 3 bases from J, with 19 bases between. As DNA, the CDR3 is TGCAGCGCAAAACAGGGAGTACTTATCTACGAGCAGTACTTC. The encoded protein is CSAKQGVLIYEQYF.

The chain has TRBV11-1 and TRBJ1-4, with 7 bases fitting TRBD1. The J segment lost 2 bases and the V segment lost 5 bases, leaving 5 bases of the junction unmatched. Germline values: CDR1 SGHAT, CDR2 FQDESV (reference sequence). The CDR3 runs to 15 residues. CDR3 protein: CASSRQGGTNEKLFF. As DNA, the CDR3 is TGTGCCAGCAGCCGGCAGGGGGGTACTAATGAAAAACTGTTTTTT.

Notes on this clonotype: A read error may produce the germline difference seen at one junction end. This chain joins TRBV7-2 and TRBJ2-5, with D perhaps matching TRBD2 (5 bases). Germline-derived CDR1 and CDR2 are SGHTA and FQGNSA. The CDR3 covers 14 residues. The CDR3 loop reads CAGSPKGLQLEQYF. The CDR3 nucleotides are TGTGCCGGCAGCCCAAAAGGACTGCAATTGGAGCAGTACTTC.

The chain has TRBV5-1 and TRBJ2-3, with TRBD1 identical over 7 bases. The germline V gene encodes CDR1 SGHRS and CDR2 YFSETQ. The J segment lost 0 bases and the V segment lost 0 bases, leaving 7 bases of the junction unmatched. The CDR3 loop spans 17 amino acids. CDR3 protein: CASSLGDSISSTDTQYF. For the CDR3, the DNA is TGCGCCAGCAGCTTGGGGGACAGCATCTCTAGCACAGATACGCAGTATTTT. Full variable domain (remainder filled in from reference TRBV5-1 and TRBJ2-3): KAGVTQTPRYLIKTRGQQVTLSCSPISGHRSVSWYQQTPGQGLQFLFEYFSETQRNKGNFPGRFSGRQFSNSRSEMNVSTLELGDSALYLCASSLGDSISSTDTQYFGPGTRLTVL.

The V gene is TRBV5-6, the J gene TRBJ2-5; D unclear. The V end was cut by 1 base, the J end by 7 bases, with 14 bases between. The CDR3 is 14 amino acids. Germline V lookup: CDR1 SGHDT, CDR2 YYEEEE. The CDR3 sequence: CASSLRVSSVTQYF. In DNA form, the CDR3 reads TGTGCCAGCAGCTTGCGGGTCTCCTCCGTGACCCAGTACTTC.

The CDR3 region is CASSLHRGRGSNQPQHF. The CDR3 nucleotides read TGTGCCAGCAGTTTACACAGGGGGCGGGGGAGCAATCAGCCCCAGCATTTT. The rearrangement links TRBV28 to TRBJ1-5; 9 nucleotides align to TRBD1. The CDR3 is 17 residues long. V trimming: 2 bases; J trimming: 1 base; junction bases outside the gene matches: 6. Per germline, CDR1 MDHEN and CDR2 SYDVKM. Based on the CDR3 plus reference TRBV28 and TRBJ1-5, the full variable domain is DVKVTQSSRYLVKRTGEKVFLECVQDMDHENMFWYRQDPGLGLRLIYFSYDVKMKEKGDIPEGYSVSREKKERFSLILESASTNQTSMYLCASSLHRGRGSNQPQHFGDGTRLSIL.

The gene calls are TRBV6-5 and TRBJ2-5; D uncertain. CDR1 and CDR2 (germline): MNHEY, SVGAGI. This CDR3 comprises 20 residues. Trimming removed 2 bases at V and 1 base at J, with 26 bases between. The CDR3 DNA follows: TGTGCCAGCAGTTACCTTTCTAGGCAGTTCATCAGTCCAGGCCAAGAGACCCAGTACTTC. Protein: CASSYLSRQFISPGQETQYF.

CDR3 loop: CASTLPGQGIYNEQFF. The CDR3, as DNA: TGTGCCAGCACTCTCCCGGGACAGGGGATTTACAATGAGCAGTTCTTC. The chain couples TRBV28 to TRBJ2-1; 10 bases are a match to TRBD1. V dropped 7 bases and J dropped 4; count of bases not matched to a gene: 10. The CDR3 runs 16 residues. In germline, CDR1 is MDHEN, CDR2 SYDVKM. The full variable domain, its missing parts supplied by reference TRBV28 and TRBJ2-1, is DVKVTQSSRYLVKRTGEKVFLECVQDMDHENMFWYRQDPGLGLRLIYFSYDVKMKEKGDIPEGYSVSREKKERFSLILESASTNQTSMYLCASTLPGQGIYNEQFFGPGTRLTVL.

This clonotype was observed a handful of times. A clone one base away is much larger, so this may be a read error. The chain has TRBV7-2 and TRBJ2-1; 10 bases align to TRBD1. Germline-derived CDR1 and CDR2 are SGHTA and FQGNSA. The CDR3 has 14 amino acids. Losses at the gene ends were 4 bases for V and 10 bases for J; bases not matched to a gene: 7. The CDR3 DNA sequence: TGTGCCAGCAGCTCCCGGGACAGGGGCTACGAGCAGTTCTTC. Its translation: CASSSRDRGYEQFF.

The chain couples TRBV5-6 to TRBJ2-3; D possibly matches TRBD1 or TRBD2 (5 bases each). The V end was cut by 4 bases, the J end by 0 bases, with 15 bases between. This CDR3 region has 16 residues. Germline V gene lookup returns CDR1 SGHDT and CDR2 YYEEEE. The DNA of the CDR3 is TGTGCCAGCAGCCAGGGACCGCTGGTTAGCACAGATACGCAGTATTTT. Residues: CASSQGPLVSTDTQYF.